Sequencing of this TCR beta chain was carried out in a study of regulatory T cells in long-lasting Graves disease. About the research overall: The study counted Graves' disease as persistent given over 5 years of antithyroid drugs and positive TSH receptor antibodies. Overall study results and limits: TCR diversity was lower in persistent Graves' patients than in newly diagnosed ones.

Germline V gene data show CDR1 as MDHEN and CDR2 as SYDVKM. This CDR3 has 15 amino acids. With 4 bases removed from V and 5 bases from J, the gap between germline ends came to 17 bases. The table lists this clonotype with a few counts. The antigen remains undetermined. Building of the TCR beta libraries involved iRepertoire HTBI primers and Arm-PCR of CDR3 regions. In the study's own analysis: Detected in the samples were roughly 60 TRBV and 14 to 15 TRBJ segments. TCRdb independently ran MiXCR on the multiplex PCR reads; one entry per CDR3 protein. The V and J calls reflect TCRdb's pipeline rather than the authors' work. This sample has 700,000 or so distinct CDR3 sequences; approximately 31% occur once, and the top ten carry about 40%. Sample time point: persistent/refractory GD, antithyroid drugs over 5 years with positive TRAb. Extracted PBMC RNA gave rise to the TCR library.

This receptor was identified in a female donor with Graves disease. V is TRBV28 and J is TRBJ1-2, with a weak D call TRBD1 (6 bases). Sequenced here: peripheral blood mononuclear cells (PBMCs), sampled when the disease was refractory, from a patient treated with antithyroid drugs. The CDR3 coding sequence is TGTGCCAGCAGTTCAAAACCGGGACACCTTTATGGCTACACCTTC. Its translation is CASSSKPGHLYGYTF.